Listed here are 21 T cell receptor beta chains from one sample, sequenced in a study of regulatory and conventional T cells in RAG deficiency. The sorted conventional CD4+ T cells were CD25-low and CD127-high, with genomic DNA sequenced. TCRdb's table, derived via immunoSEQ multiplex PCR, lists solely in-frame clones and lacks some. Among over 45,000 clones listed, approximately 90% were seen once. In addition, the sample was reused for a study of regulatory T cells. As that study records: The primer mix had 52 TRBV and 13 TRBJ primers.

Sequenced sample: CD4+ effector T cells sorted from blood. These receptors came from a human donor in good health.

The rearrangement uses TRBV9 and TRBJ1-1, with 8 bases that match TRBD1. The CDR3 extends over 14 amino acids. V lost 0 bases and J lost 4; bases outside the gene matches: 2. Germline loops: CDR1 SGDLS, CDR2 YYNGEE. The CDR3 reads CASSVDDRGTEAFF. The CDR3 nucleotides are TGTGCCAGCAGCGTAGATGACAGGGGCACTGAAGCTTTCTTT. Complete variable domain (other parts from reference TRBV9 and TRBJ1-1): DSGVTQTPKHLITATGQRVTLRCSPRSGDLSVYWYQQSLDQGLQFLIQYYNGEERAKGNILERFSAQQFPDLHSELNLSSLELGDSALYFCASSVDDRGTEAFFGQGTRLTVV.

This chain connects TRBV7-2 to TRBJ2-2; 8 bases match TRBD2. This CDR3 comprises 15 residues. V was clipped by 5 bases and J by 3 bases; unmatched bases: 5. Germline CDR1 SGHTA, CDR2 FQGNSA. The CDR3 reads CASSLSGADTGELFF. As DNA, the CDR3 is TGTGCCAGCAGCCTTAGCGGGGCCGACACCGGGGAGCTGTTTTTT.

The chain has TRBV28 and TRBJ1-5; D possibly corresponds to TRBD1 (5 bases). Germline CDR1 reads MDHEN; CDR2 reads SYDVKM. The CDR3 sequence is 15 residues long. V was cut by 7 bases and J by 4 bases, with 17 bases left in between. The CDR3 sequence: CASKPGQGGNQPQHF. The CDR3 DNA is TGTGCCAGCAAGCCGGGGCAGGGCGGAAATCAGCCCCAGCATTTT.

The V call is TRBV5-1, the J call TRBJ2-7, with D possibly called TRBD1 or TRBD2 (6 bases each). V lost 0 bases and J lost 0, with 16 bases in between. This CDR3 region has 17 residues. The germline gives CDR1 SGHRS, CDR2 YFSETQ. The CDR3 protein is CASSLAGVTGYSYEQYF. In DNA, the CDR3 is TGCGCCAGCAGCTTGGCGGGGGTAACAGGGTACTCCTACGAGCAGTACTTC.

This chain links TRBV28 with TRBJ2-7; D ambiguous. V shed 6 bases and J shed 4 bases, with 13 bases lying between them. CDR3 length: 13 residues. Germline V gives CDR1 MDHEN, CDR2 SYDVKM. In DNA, the CDR3 is TGTGCCAGCAGCTCCCCTGACACGTACGAGCAGTACTTC. Translation: CASSSPDTYEQYF.

The rearrangement joins TRBV2 to TRBJ2-3; 7 bases are a match to TRBD2. CDR3 size: 16 residues. Germline CDR1 is SNHLY and CDR2 is FYNNEI. V was pared by 5 bases and J by 4 bases, with 12 bases of the junction left unmatched. The CDR3 loop reads CASSPQVAGDPDTQYF. CDR3 DNA: TGTGCCAGCAGTCCACAGGTGGCGGGAGACCCAGATACGCAGTATTTT.

This clone came up a few times. CDR3 in DNA: TGTGCCAGCGGCGGGGGTGGTGAAAAACTGTTTTTT. It codes for CASGGGGEKLFF. V is TRBV6-5 and J is TRBJ1-4; TRBD1 might be the D (5 bases). The germline V gene has CDR1 MNHEY and CDR2 SVGAGI. The V and J ends lost 8 bases and 7 bases respectively, with 11 bases between them. There are 12 residues in the CDR3.

CDR3 sequence: CASSLALETQYF. The CDR3 DNA sequence: TGTGCCAGCAGCTTAGCGCTGGAGACCCAGTACTTC. The chain has TRBV7-8 and TRBJ2-5; no definite D call. V was cut by 0 bases and J by 5 bases, with 4 bases left in between. The CDR3 runs 12 residues. In germline, CDR1 is SGHVS, CDR2 FQNEAQ.

This clone appeared a few times. This chain connects TRBV19 to TRBJ1-5; possible D gene TRBD1, 5 bases. The V and J ends lost 1 base and 2 bases respectively, with 12 bases between them. Germline assignment: CDR1 LNHDA and CDR2 SQIVND (reference sequence). This CDR3 is 16 amino acids long. The CDR3 loop reads CASSIVRAGGNQPQHF. The CDR3 region has the DNA TGTGCCAGTAGTATAGTCAGGGCTGGAGGCAATCAGCCCCAGCATTTT. The full variable domain, completed using reference TRBV19 and TRBJ1-5, is DGGITQSPKYLFRKEGQNVTLSCEQNLNHDAMYWYRQDPGQGLRLIYYSQIVNDFQKGDIAEGYSVSREKKESFPLTVTSAQKNPTAFYLCASSIVRAGGNQPQHFGDGTRLSIL.

J is TRBJ2-1 and V is TRBV5-1, with a tentative D call TRBD1 (5 bases). The length of the CDR3 is 13 residues. V was clipped by 2 bases and J by 5 bases, with 8 bases between them. CDR1 SGHRS and CDR2 YFSETQ come from the germline V gene. In DNA form, the CDR3 reads TGCGCCAGCAGCTTCTCGACAGACAATGAGCAGTTCTTC. This sequence encodes CASSFSTDNEQFF.

This clone appeared a single time. V gene TRBV21-1 combines with J gene TRBJ1-2; the table assigns TRBD1, which was not confirmed against the DNA. TRBV21-1 is assigned pseudogene status. This CDR3 region has 12 residues. This CDR3 reads CAGDRQGSGYTF. Written as DNA, the CDR3 is TGTGCCGGCGATCGACAGGGGTCTGGCTACACCTTC.

This chain uses TRBV6-5 with TRBJ2-7; D uncertain. Trimming removed 2 bases from V and 2 bases from J, with 7 bases in between. Germline assignment: CDR1 MNHEY and CDR2 SVGAGI. CDR3 length: 13 residues. The CDR3 protein is CASSYPLTYEQYF. DNA of the CDR3: TGTGCCAGCAGTTACCCTTTAACCTACGAGCAGTACTTC.

In this sample, this clone turned up once. The V and J genes are TRBV14 and TRBJ1-5, with 7 bases matching TRBD1. The CDR3 spans 18 residues. Germline loops: CDR1 SGHDN, CDR2 FVKESK. Trimming at V came to 0 bases and at J to 5 bases, leaving 13 bases not matched to a gene. CDR3 DNA: TGTGCCAGCAGCCAAGAGCAGGGTGCCGGGACAGAAGATCAGCCCCAGCATTTT. It encodes CASSQEQGAGTEDQPQHF.

V usage is TRBV28 and J usage is TRBJ2-2, with a possible D match to TRBD1 (5 bases). Deletions cut 8 bases from V and 3 bases from J, with 13 bases between. The CDR3 covers 14 residues. In germline, CDR1 is MDHEN, CDR2 SYDVKM. The CDR3, as DNA: TGTGCCAGCCGTAGGACATTCGACACCGGGGAGCTGTTTTTT. Its protein is CASRRTFDTGELFF.

The V call is TRBV7-2, the J call TRBJ2-1; TRBD2 matches at 13 bases. Germline V gene data show CDR1 as SGHTA and CDR2 as FQGNSA. The CDR3 consists of 16 residues. The V gene end was trimmed by 5 bases and the J gene end by 6 bases; junction bases not matched to a gene: 7. CDR3: CASSHLTSGRPNEQFF. The CDR3 DNA sequence: TGTGCCAGCAGCCACCTGACTAGCGGGAGGCCCAATGAGCAGTTCTTC.

The chain couples TRBV9 to TRBJ2-5; possible D gene TRBD1, 5 bases. This CDR3 has 14 amino acids. V dropped 0 bases and J dropped 4 bases, with 10 bases sitting between them. The germline CDR1 and CDR2 sequences are SGDLS and YYNGEE. The CDR3 nucleotides are TGTGCCAGCAGCGTAGGGGGCGGTGGAGAGACCCAGTACTTC. This gives the protein CASSVGGGGETQYF.

The chain uses TRBV28 and TRBJ2-5, with D unresolved. The CDR3 totals 11 residues. The V gene's germline CDR1 is MDHEN and CDR2 SYDVKM. V gave up 5 bases and J gave up 3 bases, with 4 bases separating them. As DNA, the CDR3 is TGTGCCAGCAGTGTAAAAGAGACCCAGTACTTC. It yields the protein CASSVKETQYF.

Written as DNA, the CDR3 is TGTGCCAGCAGCTCAACTAGCTTCAATGAGCAGTTCTTC. It translates to CASSSTSFNEQFF. The genes are TRBV7-9 and TRBJ2-1; D may be TRBD2 (6 bases). This CDR3 spans 13 amino acids. V was cut by 4 bases and J by 6 bases, with 10 bases left in between. Germline V CDR1 and CDR2: SEHNR, FQNEAQ (reference sequence).

Comments on this clone: A junction end diverges from the germline sequence, so it may reflect a read error. Other DNA sequences in the sample encode the same CDR3. V and J are TRBV9 and TRBJ1-2, with 9 positions matching TRBD1. CDR1 is SGDLS and CDR2 is YYNGEE in the germline V gene. The CDR3 has 18 residues. The DNA for the CDR3 is TGCGCCAGCAGCACTCGACCGGGGACAGGGACCCTTAACTATGGCTACACCTTC. Protein sequence: CASSTRPGTGTLNYGYTF.

The CDR3 here is CSVAGDYEQYF. Written as DNA, the CDR3 is TGCAGTGTCGCGGGAGACTACGAGCAGTACTTC. The rearrangement uses TRBV20-1 and TRBJ2-5; TRBD2 agrees at 7 bases. The DNA end is a closer match to TRBJ2-7, so the J assignment may be wrong. This CDR3 is built from 11 residues. Germline CDR1 reads DFQATT; CDR2 reads SNEGSKA (reference sequence).

This clone appeared once. The chain links TRBV5-1 to TRBJ1-3; D remains ambiguous. V was trimmed by 1 base and J by 4 bases, leaving 18 bases between them. This CDR3 region has 17 residues. Germline V gene sequence: CDR1 SGHRS, CDR2 YFSETQ. CDR3 nucleotide sequence: TGCGCCAGCAGCTTGAACCCTCGCTCTCGGCAAGGAAACACCATATATTTT. This encodes CASSLNPRSRQGNTIYF.